This passage covers 13 T cell receptor beta chains from one sample sequenced in a study of CD8+ T cells in alopecia areata. It was cDNA, reverse transcribed from extracted RNA, that served as the sequencing template. Repertoires were generated with immunoSEQ multiplex PCR, while TCRdb's copy carries only in-frame clones and drops some. The table records fewer than 250,000 clones, around two fifths of them present only once. Treatment of the sample: oral pan-JAK inhibitor, 5-10 mg twice daily. The starting material was CD4+ T cells sorted from blood, obtained at approximately week 36, from a patient treated with tofacitinib. Receptor source: a human donor with alopecia areata.

The CDR3, as DNA: TGCGCCAGCAGCTTGGAAGGGATCGCTGAAGCTTTCTTT. Its translation: CASSLEGIAEAFF. This rearrangement joins TRBV5-1 to TRBJ1-1; no firm D call. The CDR3 loop spans 13 amino acids. V was clipped by 0 bases and J by 6 bases, with 9 bases between them. Germline CDR1 is SGHRS and CDR2 is YFSETQ.

The V and J genes are TRBV15 and TRBJ2-1, with D hard to call. CDR3 length: 15 amino acids. CDR1 LNHNV and CDR2 YYDKDF come from the germline V gene (reference sequence). V lost 0 bases, J lost 0 bases, and 6 bases lay in between. The CDR3 nucleotides are TGTGCCACCAGCAGAGATTTCCCCTCCTACAATGAGCAGTTCTTC. Translating gives CATSRDFPSYNEQFF.

This clone was seen a handful of times. The CDR3 DNA reads TGTGCCAGCAGCCAAGGGGGCTCCGGGGCCAACGTCCTGACTTTC. Encoded protein: CASSQGGSGANVLTF. The chain couples TRBV28 to TRBJ2-6, with TRBD1 identical over 7 bases. Per germline, CDR1 MDHEN and CDR2 SYDVKM. This CDR3 spans 15 amino acids. J gave up 4 bases and V 6 bases, and 6 bases lay outside the gene matches.

This clone occurred once. The chain links TRBV2 to TRBJ1-5; a possible D gene is TRBD1 (6 bases). The CDR3 consists of 15 residues. Trimming took 6 bases from V and 5 from J, leaving 17 bases between them. CDR1 and CDR2 (germline): SNHLY, FYNNEI. The DNA for the CDR3 is TGTGCCAGCAGCACGGGACGGAGGGGGGATCAGCCCCAGCATTTT. It yields the protein CASSTGRRGDQPQHF. The full variable domain, rest sourced from reference TRBV2 and TRBJ1-5, is EPEVTQTPSHQVTQMGQEVILRCVPISNHLYFYWYRQILGQKVEFLVSFYNNEISEKSEIFDDQFSVERPDGSNFTLKIRSTKLEDSAMYFCASSTGRRGDQPQHFGDGTRLSIL.

A few counts support this clone. One end of the junction does not line up with germline, which may come from a read error. CDR3 DNA: TGCGCCAGCAGCCAACGGGGCCTCTCATACAATGAGCAGTTCTTC. It is translated as CASSQRGLSYNEQFF. The chain combines TRBV7-9 with TRBJ2-1; D is perhaps TRBD1 or TRBD2 (5 bases each). In germline, CDR1 is SEHNR, CDR2 FQNEAQ (reference sequence). CDR3 length: 15 residues.

V usage is TRBV5-4 and J usage is TRBJ2-2, with D possibly matching TRBD2 (6 bases). The germline V and J ends were trimmed by 4 bases and 5 bases, with 18 bases remaining between them. The V gene's germline CDR1 is SGHNT and CDR2 YYREEE (reference sequence). The CDR3 spans 16 residues. The CDR3 spells CASSPLAAASTGELFF. DNA for the CDR3: TGTGCCAGCAGCCCCTTAGCGGCGGCGAGTACCGGGGAGCTGTTTTTT.

The chain carries TRBV4-1 and TRBJ1-1; D gene uncertain. The CDR3 length is 15 residues. Germline V lookup: CDR1 MGHRA, CDR2 YSYEKL. Trimming stripped 1 base from V and 2 bases from J, with 11 bases between. The CDR3 DNA follows: TGCGCCAGCAGCCAAGGGTTACCTCCAAACACTGAAGCTTTCTTT. It is translated as CASSQGLPPNTEAFF.

The chain is built from TRBV30 and TRBJ1-4, with D perhaps matching TRBD1 (6 bases). This CDR3 is 15 amino acids long. The V end lost 4 bases, the J end lost 7 bases, and 19 bases lay between the germline ends. Germline-derived CDR1 and CDR2 are GTSNPN and SVGIG (reference sequence). The CDR3 coding sequence is TGTGCCTGGACCACAGCGGGGCACAGGGTTGAAAAACTGTTTTTT. Translating it yields CAWTTAGHRVEKLFF.

The rearrangement joins TRBV6-5 to TRBJ2-3, with D possibly being TRBD1 or TRBD2 (6 bases each). CDR1 MNHEY and CDR2 SVGAGI come from the germline V gene. The V and J ends lost 6 bases and 0 bases respectively, with 13 bases between them. This CDR3 region has 15 residues. In DNA, the CDR3 is TGTGCCAGCAGCGGCGGGACACCTAGCACAGATACGCAGTATTTT. Translation: CASSGGTPSTDTQYF.

This clone was seen only a few times. The rearrangement links TRBV7-9 to TRBJ2-3; 12 bases are shared with TRBD2. This CDR3 comprises 16 residues. J was trimmed by 2 bases and V by 1 base; bases with no gene match: 1. The germline V gene encodes CDR1 SEHNR and CDR2 FQNEAQ (reference sequence). As DNA, the CDR3 is TGTGCCAGCAGCTTAGGGACTAGCGGGGCCACAGATACGCAGTATTTT. Protein product: CASSLGTSGATDTQYF.

This chain uses TRBV27 with TRBJ1-1; TRBD1 matches at 8 bases. Unmatched junction bases numbered 10, after V lost 4 bases and J lost 0 bases. CDR3 size: 17 residues. Germline V gene data show CDR1 as MNHEY and CDR2 as SMNVEV (reference sequence). The DNA for the CDR3 is TGTGCCAGCAGTTCGCCAGGGGGCCCTACTATGAACACTGAAGCTTTCTTT. This gives the protein CASSSPGGPTMNTEAFF.

The chain is built from TRBV2 and TRBJ2-2; maybe TRBD1 (5 bases). V was shortened by 8 bases and J by 3 bases, with 7 bases between the two germline ends. This CDR3 is built from 12 residues. The V gene's germline CDR1 is SNHLY and CDR2 FYNNEI. This chain's CDR3 is CASDRYTGELFF. DNA for the CDR3: TGTGCCAGCGACAGATACACCGGGGAGCTGTTTTTT.

This chain joins TRBV2 and TRBJ1-5; D gene uncertain. The length of the CDR3 is 15 residues. Trimming removed 2 bases from V and 0 bases from J, with 8 bases in between. Germline V gene lookup returns CDR1 SNHLY and CDR2 FYNNEI. The CDR3 coding sequence is TGTGCCAGCAGTGAACGAGGTATTAGCAATCAGCCCCAGCATTTT. It translates to CASSERGISNQPQHF.